The subject of this entry is one TCR beta chain. Clinical history reported by participants formed the basis on which cohorts were assigned. The CDR3 is 15 amino acids. Germline CDR1 reads MGHRA; CDR2 reads YSYEKL. With V trimmed by 0 bases and J by 6 bases, 4 bases remained unmatched. This sample is part of a study of blood T cell repertoires in COVID-19. Study-wide context: Acute and convalescent COVID-19 samples came from the United States, Italy and Spain.

The protocol was immunoSEQ multiplex PCR, while the TCRdb copy is restricted to in-frame clones and leaves out a portion. The sample has approximately 100,000 clones; approximately 83% are singletons. The TCR sequence derives from a woman aged 45-60 years who had recovered from COVID-19. Sequencing input: PBMCs or T cells enriched from blood (not recorded which). This chain uses TRBV4-1 with TRBJ2-1; 8 bases fit TRBD2. The CDR3 reads CASSQDWGLVNEQFF. Here the CDR3 DNA reads TGCGCCAGCAGCCAAGATTGGGGACTAGTCAATGAGCAGTTCTTC.